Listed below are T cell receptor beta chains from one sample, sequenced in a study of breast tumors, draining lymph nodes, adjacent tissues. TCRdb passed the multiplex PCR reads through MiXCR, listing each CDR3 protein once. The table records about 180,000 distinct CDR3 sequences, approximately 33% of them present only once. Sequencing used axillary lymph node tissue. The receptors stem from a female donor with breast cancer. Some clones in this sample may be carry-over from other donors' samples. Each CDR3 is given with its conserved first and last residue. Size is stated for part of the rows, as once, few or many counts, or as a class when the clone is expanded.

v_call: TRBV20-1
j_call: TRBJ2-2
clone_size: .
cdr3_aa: CSARVGGNTGELFF

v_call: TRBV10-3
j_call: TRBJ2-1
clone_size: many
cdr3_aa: CAISESGGSSYNEQFF

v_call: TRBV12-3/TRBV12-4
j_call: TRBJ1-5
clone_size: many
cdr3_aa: CASRRTGGSNQPQHF

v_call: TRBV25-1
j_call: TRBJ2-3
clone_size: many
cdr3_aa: CASSDQTDTQYF

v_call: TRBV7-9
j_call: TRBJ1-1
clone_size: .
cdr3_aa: CASSLAARTEAFF

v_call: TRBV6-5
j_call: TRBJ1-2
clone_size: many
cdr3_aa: CASTESDRNYGYTF

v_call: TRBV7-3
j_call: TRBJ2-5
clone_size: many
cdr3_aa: CASSQTPGGQETQYF

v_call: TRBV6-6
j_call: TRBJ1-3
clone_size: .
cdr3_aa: CASSHPTGIGNTIYF

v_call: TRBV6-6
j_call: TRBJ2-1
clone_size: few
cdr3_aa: CASSPPSDEQFF

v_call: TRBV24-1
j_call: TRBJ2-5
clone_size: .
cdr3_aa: CATSDLTSGVGETQYF

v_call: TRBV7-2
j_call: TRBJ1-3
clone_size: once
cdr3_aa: CASSIRDRGNTIYF

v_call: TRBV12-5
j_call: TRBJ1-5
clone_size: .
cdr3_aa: CASGLGPGPNQPQHF

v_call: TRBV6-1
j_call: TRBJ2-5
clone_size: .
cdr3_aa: CASSELLRGQGETQYF

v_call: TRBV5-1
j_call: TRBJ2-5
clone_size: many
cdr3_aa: CASSPGHFQETQYF

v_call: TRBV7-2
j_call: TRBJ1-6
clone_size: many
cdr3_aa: CASSTTGRESSYNPPLHF

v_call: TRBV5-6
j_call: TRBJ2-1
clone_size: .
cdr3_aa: CASGLDNNEQFF

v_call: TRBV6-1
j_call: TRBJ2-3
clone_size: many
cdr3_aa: CASSEAVAGEDTQYF

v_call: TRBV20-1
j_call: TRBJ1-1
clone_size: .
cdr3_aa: CSAPTQGRNTEAFF

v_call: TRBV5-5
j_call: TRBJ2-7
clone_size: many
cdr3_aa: CASSLLEGEQYF

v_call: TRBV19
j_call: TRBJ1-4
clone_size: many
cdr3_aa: CASSTPRGSFEKLFF

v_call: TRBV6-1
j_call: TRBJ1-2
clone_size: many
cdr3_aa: CASSKYPEGNYGYTF

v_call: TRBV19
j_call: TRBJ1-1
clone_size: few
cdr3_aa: CASRGGRGTEAFF

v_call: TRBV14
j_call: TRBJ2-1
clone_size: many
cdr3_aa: CASSHYRGRREQFF

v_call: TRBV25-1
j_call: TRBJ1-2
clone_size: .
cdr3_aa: CASVIRDRGSYGYTF

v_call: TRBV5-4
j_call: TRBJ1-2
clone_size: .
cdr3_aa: CASSSSGGINYGYTF

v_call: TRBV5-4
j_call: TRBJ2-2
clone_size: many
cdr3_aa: CASSFRLAGAGELFF

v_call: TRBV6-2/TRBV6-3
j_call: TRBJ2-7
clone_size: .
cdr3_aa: CASSPSPREQYF

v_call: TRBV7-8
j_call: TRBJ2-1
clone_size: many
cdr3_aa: CASSRPRIRNEQFF

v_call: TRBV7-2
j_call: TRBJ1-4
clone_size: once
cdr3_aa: CASSSNRGGEQLFF

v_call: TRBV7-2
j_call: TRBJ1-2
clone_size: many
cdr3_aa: CASSWTGTEIVGYTF

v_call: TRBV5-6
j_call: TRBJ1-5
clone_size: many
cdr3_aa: CASSSDSQPQHF

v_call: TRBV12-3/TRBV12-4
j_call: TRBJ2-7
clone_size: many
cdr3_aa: CASSSGQLNSYEQYF

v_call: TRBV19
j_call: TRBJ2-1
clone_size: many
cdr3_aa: CASSTSGGRGNNEQFF

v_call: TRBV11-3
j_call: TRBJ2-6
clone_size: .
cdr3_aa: CASSPGLAAFSGANVLTF

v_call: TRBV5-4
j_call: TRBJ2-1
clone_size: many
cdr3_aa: CASSLGAGSSYNEQFF

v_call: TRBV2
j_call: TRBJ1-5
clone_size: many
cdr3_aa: CASSSQINQPQHF

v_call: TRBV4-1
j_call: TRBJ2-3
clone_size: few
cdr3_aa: CASSQAPSGGGDTQYF

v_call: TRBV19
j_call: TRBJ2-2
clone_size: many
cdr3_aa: CASNFYVRGGTGELFF

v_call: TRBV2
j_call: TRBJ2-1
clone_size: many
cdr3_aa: CASTSQGTDNEQFF

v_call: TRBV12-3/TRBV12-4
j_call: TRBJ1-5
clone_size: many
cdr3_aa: CASREDSNQPQHF

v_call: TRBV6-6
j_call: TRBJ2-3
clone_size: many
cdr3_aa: CASSHSAGGLMDTQYF

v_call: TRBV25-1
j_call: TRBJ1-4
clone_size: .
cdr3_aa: CASSEVTGTTNEKLFF

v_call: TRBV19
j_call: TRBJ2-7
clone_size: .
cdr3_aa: CASSISGQGLLYF

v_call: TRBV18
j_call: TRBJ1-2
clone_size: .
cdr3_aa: CASSQSTNYGYTF

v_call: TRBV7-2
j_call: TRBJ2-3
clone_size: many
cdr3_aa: CASSLVGGRTDMQYF

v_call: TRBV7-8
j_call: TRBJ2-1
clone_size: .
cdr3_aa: CASFYICSAPNTGFYDEQFF

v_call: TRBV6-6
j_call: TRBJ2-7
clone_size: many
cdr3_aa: CASSYGGTSAREQYF

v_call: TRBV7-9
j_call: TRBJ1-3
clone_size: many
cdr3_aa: CASSPASSSGNTIYF

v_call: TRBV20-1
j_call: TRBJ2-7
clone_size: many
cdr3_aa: CSARDPAGTYEQYF

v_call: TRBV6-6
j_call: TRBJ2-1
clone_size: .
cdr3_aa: CASSYGLAGFYNEQFF

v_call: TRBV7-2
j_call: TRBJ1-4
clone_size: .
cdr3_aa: CASSLGPGQGAIEKLFF

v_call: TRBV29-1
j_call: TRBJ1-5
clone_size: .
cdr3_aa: CSLGGGPSNQPQHF

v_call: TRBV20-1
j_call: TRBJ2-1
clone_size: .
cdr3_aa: CSLGRSNEQFF

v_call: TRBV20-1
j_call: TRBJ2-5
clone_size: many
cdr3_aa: CSARRTSGGAGETQYF

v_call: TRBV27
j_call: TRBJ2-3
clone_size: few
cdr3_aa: CASSPTRTGIADTQYF

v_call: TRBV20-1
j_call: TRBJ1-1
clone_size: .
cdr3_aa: CSARDWGQNTEAFF

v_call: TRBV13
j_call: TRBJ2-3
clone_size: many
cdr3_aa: CASSPLGGDTQYF

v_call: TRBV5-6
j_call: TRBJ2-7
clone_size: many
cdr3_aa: CASSLDGISYEQYF

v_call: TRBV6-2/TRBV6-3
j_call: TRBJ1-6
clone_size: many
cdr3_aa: CASSYMRPINSPLHF

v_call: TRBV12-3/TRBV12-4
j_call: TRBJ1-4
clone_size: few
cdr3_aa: CASSLSRTGPEKLFF